These 3 T cell receptor beta chains were all obtained from the same sample, sequenced in a study of graft-versus-host responses after intestinal transplantation. Repertoires were generated with immunoSEQ multiplex PCR, while TCRdb's copy carries only in-frame clones and drops some. The top ten hold roughly 0.1% of the sample, which has almost 85,000 clones, 91% seen once. The antigens of these receptors remain unknown. The sample consisted of unstimulated CD4+ T cells sorted from spleen or lymph node cells, taken before intestinal transplant. All receptors come from a human donor who received an intestinal transplant.

This clone was detected only once. The rearrangement joins TRBV9 to TRBJ2-7; 8 bases match TRBD2. CDR3 length equals 14 residues. After removal of 4 bases from V and 3 bases from J, the junction contained 6 bases not matched to a gene. Germline CDR1 and CDR2: SGDLS and YYNGEE. The CDR3 here is CASSTGLGGYEQYF. The DNA of the CDR3 is TGTGCCAGCAGCACGGGACTAGGGGGCTACGAGCAGTACTTC.

The V and J genes are TRBV6-1 and TRBJ1-2; TRBD1 agrees at 7 bases. This CDR3 is 14 amino acids long. With 6 bases clipped from V and 3 bases from J, the junction kept 7 bases outside the gene matches. The germline gives CDR1 MNHNS, CDR2 SASEGT. CDR3 region: CASRRGGEYYGYTF. In nucleotides, the CDR3 is TGTGCCAGCAGACGAGGGGGCGAGTACTATGGCTACACCTTC.

For the CDR3, the DNA is TGTGCCAGCCATAACAGGGGTAACTACGAGCAGTACTTC. Its translation is CASHNRGNYEQYF. The chain combines TRBV6-5 with TRBJ2-7, with 7 bases that match TRBD1. With V trimmed by 8 bases and J by 3 bases, 7 bases remained unmatched. The CDR3 spans 13 residues. Per the germline V gene, CDR1 is MNHEY and CDR2 is SVGAGI.